This is a list of T cell receptor beta chains from one sample in a study of OX40 agonist ivuxolimab in advanced cancers. Produced via immunoSEQ multiplex PCR; TCRdb's table is partial and in-frame only. The data show about 73,000 clones, more than 80% seen once. Source: CD4+ or CD8+ T cells sorted from blood, taken in a trial of the OX40 agonist ivuxolimab. These receptors were obtained from an adult with an advanced solid tumor such as melanoma, head and neck, liver or kidney cancer. Each CDR3 is given with its conserved first and last residue. The D gene is left open where the match is weak.

d_call,j_call,v_call,cdr3_aa,cdr3_nt
NA,TRBJ2-7,TRBV2,CASRQGVTDEQYF,TGTGCCAGCAGACAGGGTGTCACAGACGAGCAGTACTTC
NA,TRBJ2-7,TRBV21-1,CASSPGFKSYEQYF,TGTGCCAGCAGCCCCGGGTTCAAATCCTACGAGCAGTACTTC
NA,TRBJ2-3,TRBV20-1,CSPPGRDTQYF,TGCAGTCCCCCCGGGAGAGATACGCAGTATTTT
NA,TRBJ2-7,TRBV7-5,CARTPRSGIRYEQYF,TGTGCCAGAACCCCGCGGTCGGGGATACGGTACGAGCAGTACTTC
NA,TRBJ2-1,TRBV27,CASSPAPSYNEQFF,TGTGCCAGCAGTCCTGCACCGTCCTACAATGAGCAGTTCTTC
TRBD2,TRBJ2-1,TRBV27,CASSLSTPSGREQFF,TGTGCCAGCAGTTTATCGACACCTAGCGGGAGGGAGCAGTTCTTC
NA,TRBJ2-3,TRBV5-1,CASTSEKKLSTDTQYF,TGCGCCAGCACTAGCGAAAAAAAATTATCCACAGATACGCAGTATTTT
NA,TRBJ2-3,TRBV9,CASSVGFLTDTQYF,TGTGCCAGCAGCGTAGGTTTCCTCACAGATACGCAGTATTTT
NA,TRBJ2-5,TRBV7-6,CASSLDKETQYF,TGTGCCAGCAGCTTGGATAAAGAGACCCAGTACTTC
NA,TRBJ2-1,TRBV28,CASSSGPREQFF,TGTGCCAGCAGTTCGGGACCCCGGGAGCAGTTCTTC
TRBD1,TRBJ2-7,TRBV5-4,CASSSPGGRSYEQYF,TGTGCCAGCAGCTCACCAGGGGGCCGGTCGTACGAGCAGTACTTC
NA,TRBJ2-4,TRBV6-6,CASSSQGANIQYF,TGTGCCAGCAGCTCACAGGGAGCGAACATTCAGTACTTC
NA,TRBJ2-7,TRBV6-1,CASSERWGRDGGPGEQYF,TGTGCCAGCAGTGAAAGATGGGGGCGGGACGGCGGCCCTGGAGAGCAGTACTTC